The clone carrying this T cell receptor (beta chain) was recorded once. The record originates from a study of blood T cell repertoires in COVID-19. The CDR3 runs 15 residues. From germline, CDR1 is KGHSH and CDR2 LQKENI. Trimming at V came to 5 bases and at J to 5 bases, leaving 7 bases not matched to a gene. Sequencing used immunoSEQ multiplex PCR; TCRdb keeps in-frame clones, though not all of them. The table shows about 140,000 clones, with 80% to 90% occurring only once. The sequence came from a woman between 55 and 75 years old with acute or convalescent COVID-19. Sequencing was carried out using peripheral blood. The chain is built from TRBV18 and TRBJ2-1; 9 positions match TRBD2. The CDR3 DNA reads TGTGCCAGCTCAGACCCGCCTAGCGGGGACAATGAGCAGTTCTTC. Protein: CASSDPPSGDNEQFF.